These 3 T cell receptor beta chains came from one sample sequenced in a study of blood T cells in healthy people across ages. Alongside a J-beta primer mix, a sample-barcoded 5' primer served in a second PCR lasting 7 to 11 cycles. MiXCR, applied by TCRdb to the 5' RACE reads, yields one record per CDR3 protein. The sample shows some 710,000 distinct CDR3 sequences, 22% of them seen only once. The sample consisted of blood. The receptor set was obtained from a man between 65 and 85 years old in good health.

The chain links TRBV13 to TRBJ2-3; 8 nucleotides line up with TRBD2. V trimming: 5 bases; J trimming: 1 base; junction bases outside the gene matches: 11. Germline V CDR1 and CDR2: PRHDT, FYEKMQ (reference sequence). The CDR3 totals 17 residues. The CDR3 loop is CASSLLLGLAGTDTQYF. CDR3 in DNA: TGTGCCAGCAGCCTCCTTCTAGGACTAGCAGGCACAGATACGCAGTATTTT.

V usage is TRBV11-2 and J usage is TRBJ2-1; D is uncertain. V lost 3 bases to trimming and J lost 5 bases, with 5 bases between them. From germline, CDR1 is SGHAT and CDR2 FQNNGV. CDR3 length: 12 residues. The CDR3 reads CASSFNHNEQFF. CDR3 coding DNA: TGTGCCAGCAGCTTTAACCACAATGAGCAGTTCTTC. The entire variable domain, with the rest obtained from reference TRBV11-2 and TRBJ2-1, is as follows: EAGVAQSPRYKIIEKRQSVAFWCNPISGHATLYWYQQILGQGPKLLIQFQNNGVVDDSQLPKDRFSAERLKGVDSTLKIQPAKLEDSAVYLCASSFNHNEQFFGPGTRLTVL.

This clonotype was observed a handful of times. The J gene is TRBJ1-4, the V gene TRBV5-4, with no clear D. V was pared by 0 bases and J by 2 bases, with 11 bases between. CDR1 and CDR2 from the germline V gene are SGHNT and YYREEE (reference sequence). CDR3 length: 16 amino acids. CDR3 DNA sequence: TGTGCCAGCAGCTTGGGTCAGCAGCGGACTAATGAAAAACTGTTTTTT. Protein product: CASSLGQQRTNEKLFF.